This TCR beta chain is from a study of cytomegalovirus exposure and HLA in healthy donors. With V trimmed by 6 bases and J by 1 base, 4 bases remained unmatched. Germline assignment: CDR1 MNHEY and CDR2 SVGAGI. This CDR3 has 14 amino acids. The PCR ran on 60 Vbeta and 13 Jbeta primers. TCRdb's table, derived via immunoSEQ multiplex PCR, lists solely in-frame clones and lacks some. The table includes about 110,000 clones, around four fifths detected once. With regard to this clone: Its antigen remains unidentified.

Findings and limits, study-wide: Analysis performed later found roughly 18,000 TCR beta sequences associated with HLA alleles at 0.05 false discovery rate. A later analysis appeared to link common viral pathogens to several of the most significant clusters.

The specimen was PBMCs. The rearrangement uses TRBV6-5 and TRBJ2-3; 7 bases agree with TRBD1. The sequence derives from a woman aged 50 to 60 in good health and CMV-seropositive. The CDR3 DNA follows: TGTGCCAGCAGCCGGGACAGAGGCACAGATACGCAGTATTTT. Translation: CASSRDRGTDTQYF.